Listed here are 28 T cell receptor beta chains from one sample, sequenced in a study of beta chain features in type 1 diabetes. Of the isolated RNA, all was reverse transcribed, and so the sequenced material was expressed TCRB transcripts. Only in-frame clones appear in the TCRdb table, and some are missing; sequencing was by immunoSEQ multiplex PCR. Among almost 350,000 clones listed, approximately 8.2% were seen once. Sequencing was done on a sample of central memory CD4+ T cells from blood. The receptors originated from a woman aged 18-35 years in good health.

The sample holds a few counts of this clone. The chain uses TRBV19 and TRBJ2-3; 7 positions agree with TRBD1. Unmatched junction bases numbered 4, after V lost 6 bases and J lost 4 bases. Per germline, CDR1 LNHDA and CDR2 SQIVND (reference sequence). The length of the CDR3 is 13 residues. The CDR3 sequence: CASRTGNADTQYF. In nucleotides, the CDR3 is TGTGCCAGTAGGACAGGGAACGCAGATACGCAGTATTTT.

J is TRBJ1-2 and V is TRBV23-1; D is possibly TRBD1 (6 bases). TRBV23-1 is reported as an ORF; its role is uncertain. The CDR3 sequence is 15 residues long. V was clipped by 0 bases and J by 9 bases, with 17 bases between them. The CDR3 coding sequence is TGCGCCAGCAGTCAATCCACAGGGTTACGTGCGTGCTACACCTTC. Residues: CASSQSTGLRACYTF.

The chain couples TRBV5-4 to TRBJ2-6; tentative D call: TRBD1 (6 bases). V gave up 5 bases and J gave up 3 bases, with 15 bases separating them. Germline-derived CDR1 and CDR2 are SGHNT and YYREEE (reference sequence). The CDR3 totals 16 residues. The CDR3 DNA reads as TGTGCCAGCAGGTCAACAGGGATTGGTGGGGCCAACGTCCTGACTTTC. As protein: CASRSTGIGGANVLTF.

The genes are TRBV28 and TRBJ2-1; D is uncertain. The germline CDR1 and CDR2 sequences are MDHEN and SYDVKM. This CDR3 has 11 amino acids. V gave up 3 bases and J gave up 13 bases, with 10 bases separating them. This CDR3 is CASSFASFQFF. CDR3 DNA sequence: TGTGCCAGCAGTTTTGCAAGCTTTCAGTTCTTC.

Only a few counts were recorded for this clone. The V call is TRBV27, the J call TRBJ1-1; 8 bases line up with TRBD1. With 3 bases clipped from V and 10 bases from J, the junction kept 7 bases outside the gene matches. The length of the CDR3 is 13 residues. Germline V gives CDR1 MNHEY, CDR2 SMNVEV (reference sequence). The DNA for the CDR3 is TGTGCCAGCAGTTTCCTCGGACAGGGTCGAGCTTTCTTT. Translation gives CASSFLGQGRAFF.

With regard to this clone: An end of the junction does not agree with germline; a read error may underlie this. The V gene is TRBV7-7, the J gene TRBJ2-5, with D unresolved. CDR1 and CDR2 (germline): SSHAT, FNYEAQ (reference sequence). This CDR3 spans 14 amino acids. This CDR3 reads CASSLVGNQETQYF. The DNA for the CDR3 is TGTGCTAGCAGCTTAGTGGGGAATCAAGAGACCCAGTACTTC.

This clone came up a few times. The chain has TRBV2 and TRBJ2-5, with 7 positions matching TRBD2. This CDR3 spans 12 amino acids. The J segment lost 13 bases and the V segment lost 8 bases, leaving 13 bases of the junction unmatched. The V gene's germline CDR1 is SNHLY and CDR2 FYNNEI. CDR3 loop: CASSSGPRNWYF. In DNA, the CDR3 is TGTGCCAGCTCTAGCGGACCTCGTAATTGGTACTTC.

The table lists this clone with a few counts. V gene TRBV7-9 combines with J gene TRBJ2-1; 7 nucleotides line up with TRBD2. CDR3 length: 15 residues. Trimming took 5 bases from V and 6 from J; bases not matched to a gene: 10. CDR1 and CDR2 (germline): SEHNR, FQNEAQ (reference sequence). CDR3 sequence reads: CASSIHGLGLNEQFF. The CDR3 DNA follows: TGTGCCAGCAGCATCCACGGACTAGGCCTCAATGAGCAGTTCTTC.

V is TRBV5-4 and J is TRBJ2-5; D gene uncertain. Trimming shortened V by 2 bases and J by 3 bases, and 8 bases separated the two germline ends. Germline V gene lookup returns CDR1 SGHNT and CDR2 YYREEE (reference sequence). The CDR3 runs 13 residues. The CDR3 region is CASSFIREETQYF. The CDR3 nucleotides are TGTGCCAGCAGCTTTATACGAGAAGAGACCCAGTACTTC. The full variable domain, with the rest looked up from reference TRBV5-4 and TRBJ2-5, is ETGVTQSPTHLIKTRGQQVTLRCSSQSGHNTVSWYQQALGQGPQFIFQYYREEENGRGNFPPRFSGLQFPNYSSELNVNALELDDSALYLCASSFIREETQYFGPGTRLLVL.

This sequence joins TRBV6-1 and TRBJ1-1; 10 bases align to TRBD1. With V trimmed by 10 bases and J by 6 bases, 11 bases remained unmatched. Looked up from germline, CDR1 is MNHNS and CDR2 is SASEGT. This CDR3 region has 14 residues. This chain's CDR3 is CAISPGQGRSEAFF. DNA for the CDR3: TGTGCCATCAGCCCGGGACAGGGGAGGTCTGAAGCTTTCTTT.

This clone was found a few times. DNA of the CDR3: TGTGCCAGCAGCGGGAGACTAGCGGGGGGTAATGAGCAGTTCTTC. Residues: CASSGRLAGGNEQFF. This sequence joins TRBV9 and TRBJ2-1; 13 bases align to TRBD2. The length of the CDR3 is 15 residues. V lost 3 bases to trimming and J lost 7 bases; unmatched junction nucleotides: 4. Germline loops: CDR1 SGDLS, CDR2 YYNGEE. The full variable domain, its missing parts supplied by reference TRBV9 and TRBJ2-1, is DSGVTQTPKHLITATGQRVTLRCSPRSGDLSVYWYQQSLDQGLQFLIQYYNGEERAKGNILERFSAQQFPDLHSELNLSSLELGDSALYFCASSGRLAGGNEQFFGPGTRLTVL.

This clone has a handful of counts. The chain combines TRBV9 with TRBJ2-5; D might be TRBD1 (5 bases). The germline V gene encodes CDR1 SGDLS and CDR2 YYNGEE. V was pared by 2 bases and J by 1 base, with 9 bases between. This CDR3 spans 14 amino acids. CDR3 nucleotide sequence: TGTGCCAGCAGCGTCACAGGACGCCAAGAGACCCAGTACTTC. It is translated as CASSVTGRQETQYF. The whole variable domain, filled in from reference TRBV9 and TRBJ2-5, reads DSGVTQTPKHLITATGQRVTLRCSPRSGDLSVYWYQQSLDQGLQFLIQYYNGEERAKGNILERFSAQQFPDLHSELNLSSLELGDSALYFCASSVTGRQETQYFGPGTRLLVL.

This rearrangement joins TRBV9 to TRBJ2-2, with D possibly TRBD2 on 5 matching bases. This CDR3 contains 13 residues. V lost 4 bases to trimming and J lost 6 bases, with 10 bases between them. Germline loops: CDR1 SGDLS, CDR2 YYNGEE. This CDR3 reads CASSLQEAGELFF. The CDR3 DNA reads TGTGCCAGCAGCCTCCAGGAGGCCGGGGAGCTGTTTTTT.

The DNA of the CDR3 is TGTGCCAGCTCACCACGGAGGGGAGGTGGCACAGATACGCAGTATTTT. It codes for CASSPRRGGGTDTQYF. The chain employs TRBV18 and TRBJ2-3, with D perhaps matching TRBD2 (6 bases). Trimming shortened V by 1 base and J by 1 base, and 12 bases separated the two germline ends. This CDR3 has 16 amino acids. Germline V gives CDR1 KGHSH, CDR2 LQKENI.

The chain has TRBV5-5 and TRBJ2-1, with D hard to call. V lost 0 bases to trimming and J lost 5 bases, with 6 bases between them. The length of the CDR3 is 13 residues. CDR1 SGHKS and CDR2 YYEKEE come from the germline V gene (reference sequence). CDR3 in DNA: TGTGCCAGCAGCTTGGACGTCGACAATGAGCAGTTCTTC. This codes for CASSLDVDNEQFF. The variable domain in full, completed from reference TRBV5-5 and TRBJ2-1, reads DAGVTQSPTHLIKTRGQQVTLRCSPISGHKSVSWYQQVLGQGPQFIFQYYEKEERGRGNFPDRFSARQFPNYSSELNVNALLLGDSALYLCASSLDVDNEQFFGPGTRLTVL.

This clone appeared a few times. The chain is built from TRBV14 and TRBJ2-1; 10 bases are a match to TRBD1. Germline V CDR1 and CDR2: SGHDN, FVKESK. The V segment lost 6 bases and the J segment 2 bases; nucleotides outside the gene matches: 10. This CDR3 has 17 residues. CDR3 sequence reads: CASSARPGQGTYNEQFF. CDR3 in DNA: TGTGCCAGCAGTGCGAGACCGGGACAGGGGACCTACAATGAGCAGTTCTTC.

This clone turned up a few times. This rearrangement joins TRBV20-1 to TRBJ2-7; possible D gene TRBD1, 5 bases. V lost 5 bases to trimming and J lost 8 bases, with 10 bases between them. The CDR3 has 10 residues. Germline CDR1 is DFQATT and CDR2 is SNEGSKA (reference sequence). This CDR3 is CSAYRTKQYF. The CDR3 nucleotides are TGCAGTGCTTACAGGACAAAGCAGTACTTC.

This chain connects TRBV18 to TRBJ2-5; perhaps TRBD2 as D (6 bases). The CDR3 extends over 13 amino acids. Germline V gene data show CDR1 as KGHSH and CDR2 as LQKENI. Trimming left V 5 bases short and J 5 bases short, with 12 bases between. The CDR3 DNA follows: TGTGCCAGCTCAACGGGACTCGAGGAGACCCAGTACTTC. It is translated as CASSTGLEETQYF.

The chain employs TRBV7-9 and TRBJ2-3; TRBD1 agrees at 7 bases. V dropped 5 bases and J dropped 2; count of bases not matched to a gene: 7. The CDR3 has 15 residues. Germline V CDR1 and CDR2: SEHNR, FQNEAQ (reference sequence). CDR3 sequence reads: CASSTDRDHTDTQYF. The CDR3, as DNA: TGTGCCAGCAGCACAGACAGGGACCACACAGATACGCAGTATTTT.

A note on this clone: This specimen includes other DNA sequences encoding the same CDR3. This sequence joins TRBV14 and TRBJ2-2, with D hard to call. V was clipped by 1 base and J by 1 base, with 7 bases between them. The germline gives CDR1 SGHDN, CDR2 FVKESK. CDR3 length: 15 amino acids. The CDR3 DNA follows: TGTGCCAGCAGCCAAGTTATCCGGAACACCGGGGAGCTGTTTTTT. It encodes CASSQVIRNTGELFF.

A remark on this clone: Different DNA sequences within this sample yield the same CDR3. The rearrangement joins TRBV7-2 to TRBJ2-5; D gene unclear. The germline V and J ends were trimmed by 0 bases and 5 bases, with 4 bases remaining between them. This CDR3 has 12 amino acids. Germline CDR1 and CDR2: SGHTA and FQGNSA. The CDR3 coding sequence is TGTGCCAGCAGCTTAGCGCGGGAGACCCAGTACTTC. Amino acid sequence: CASSLARETQYF.

This chain uses TRBV15 with TRBJ2-2; D is undetermined. V gave up 1 base and J gave up 1 base, with 7 bases separating them. The length of the CDR3 is 15 residues. Germline V gives CDR1 LNHNV, CDR2 YYDKDF (reference sequence). Here the CDR3 reads CATSRGVVNTGELFF. In nucleotides, the CDR3 is TGTGCCACCAGCAGAGGGGTAGTGAACACCGGGGAGCTGTTTTTT. Full variable domain (rest looked up from reference TRBV15 and TRBJ2-2): DAMVIQNPRYQVTQFGKPVTLSCSQTLNHNVMYWYQQKSSQAPKLLFHYYDKDFNNEADTPDNFQSRRPNTSFCFLDIRSPGLGDTAMYLCATSRGVVNTGELFFGEGSRLTVL.

The V and J genes are TRBV13 and TRBJ1-1, with 8 bases fitting TRBD1. Germline loops: CDR1 PRHDT, CDR2 FYEKMQ (reference sequence). Trimming at V came to 7 bases and at J to 1 base, leaving 8 bases not matched to a gene. This CDR3 has 15 amino acids. CDR3 sequence reads: CASTQNQGANTEAFF. The CDR3 nucleotides are TGTGCCAGCACCCAAAATCAGGGGGCGAACACTGAAGCTTTCTTT.

This clone was seen repeatedly, ten times or more. A much larger clone differs from this one at a single base, so this may be a read error. Distinct nucleotide sequences in the sample also encode this CDR3. CDR3 coding DNA: TGTGCCAGCAGCTTATCAGGGGCCAACGTCCTGACTTTC. Protein: CASSLSGANVLTF. The chain employs TRBV11-1 and TRBJ2-6; D not resolved. The CDR3 has 13 amino acids. Germline V lookup: CDR1 SGHAT, CDR2 FQDESV (reference sequence). V was shortened by 2 bases and J by 4 bases, with 3 bases between the two germline ends.

V and J are TRBV6-1 and TRBJ1-1; no reliable D call. Germline values: CDR1 MNHNS, CDR2 SASEGT. Trimming cost V 6 bases and J 3 bases, with 11 bases left between them. There are 13 residues in the CDR3. The CDR3 DNA is TGTGCCAGCAGCGAACATAGGGACACTGAAGCTTTCTTT. As protein: CASSEHRDTEAFF.

This chain uses TRBV6-6 with TRBJ2-7; 7 bases match TRBD1. The CDR3 is made up of 15 amino acids. Germline CDR1 and CDR2: MNHNY and SVGAGI (reference sequence). V lost 2 bases to trimming and J lost 1 base; unmatched junction nucleotides: 5. CDR3 DNA: TGTGCCAGCAGTTACGTAGGGGGCAGTTCCTACGAGCAGTACTTC. This gives the protein CASSYVGGSSYEQYF.

The chain joins TRBV19 to TRBJ1-5; D unclear. CDR1 and CDR2 from the germline V gene are LNHDA and SQIVND (reference sequence). With 1 base removed from V and 1 base from J, the gap between germline ends came to 8 bases. This CDR3 contains 15 residues. CDR3 amino acids: CASSIGGWSNQPQHF. The CDR3 DNA is TGTGCCAGTAGTATAGGAGGTTGGAGCAATCAGCCCCAGCATTTT.

The DNA of the CDR3 is TGTGCCAGCAGCGGCCGGGCCGGGGTCGAGCAGTACTTC. The encoded protein is CASSGRAGVEQYF. The chain combines TRBV7-2 with TRBJ2-7, with TRBD2 as a possible D gene (5 bases). With 5 bases removed from V and 6 bases from J, the gap between germline ends came to 14 bases. The V gene's germline CDR1 is SGHTA and CDR2 FQGNSA. The CDR3 sequence is 13 residues long. Using reference TRBV7-2 and TRBJ2-7 for the parts outside the CDR3, the full variable domain is GAGVSQSPSNKVTEKGKDVELRCDPISGHTALYWYRQSLGQGLEFLIYFQGNSAPDKSGLPSDRFSAERTGGSVSTLTIQRTQQEDSAVYLCASSGRAGVEQYFGPGTRLTVT.